The clone carrying this T cell receptor (beta chain) was recorded at least ten times. The data were obtained in a study of T-cell reconstitution after alpha-beta-depleted transplantation in children. Germline loops: CDR1 LGHNA, CDR2 YNFKEQ. This CDR3 is built from 13 residues. The V end lost 5 bases, the J end lost 7 bases, and 12 bases lay between the germline ends. Preparation of the TCRbeta library was carried out with unique molecular identifiers. TCRdb re-derived calls from the PCR reads in MiXCR, one entry per CDR3 protein. There are 640,000 or so distinct CDR3 sequences in the sample; 16% occur only once, and 1.1% lies in the top ten.

The receptor's source is a human donor who donated a stem cell graft to a child with acute myeloid leukemia. The rearrangement uses TRBV4-2 and TRBJ1-5, with D uncertain. Here the sequenced sample was PBMCs from the stem cell graft donor, taken from the stem cell graft. CDR3 in amino acids: CASSTRGRQPQHF. The CDR3 DNA reads TGTGCCAGCAGCACCCGGGGTAGGCAGCCCCAGCATTTT.